This T cell receptor beta chain was retrieved from a study of blood T cells in healthy people across ages. Across the whole study: About one barcoded beta molecule was captured per two T cells (by template switching).

Study-level findings and limits: It was found that TCR beta diversity correlated strongly with the percentage of naive T cells. Older age coincided with a roughly linear decline in TCR beta diversity per million T cells.

The CDR3 is made up of 16 amino acids. Looked up from germline, CDR1 is ENHRY and CDR2 is SYGVKD. Trimming pared 2 bases from V and 6 bases from J, leaving 19 bases between. In its sample, this clonotype was seen a few times. Its antigen is unidentified. The authors ran a second PCR of 7 to 11 cycles using a sample-barcoded 5' primer and a J-beta primer mix. Each TCR beta cDNA got a 12-nucleotide random molecular identifier. Each CDR3 protein is one row after TCRdb ran MiXCR on the 5' RACE reads. Here the sample spans roughly 1.6 million distinct CDR3 sequences, almost 35% being singletons. Input material: blood. The chain couples TRBV10-3 to TRBJ1-1; D unclear. This clonotype was obtained from a woman in her 30s in good health. The CDR3 spells CAISEIRSRLPAEAFF. The CDR3 DNA reads TGTGCCATCAGTGAGATAAGGTCTCGGCTCCCTGCTGAAGCTTTCTTT.